This T cell receptor (beta chain) emerged from a study of spatial heterogeneity in lung cancer. Study background: Across the raw uncorrected reads, a unique TCR and UMI combination was observed, on average, more than ten times.

Concerning this clonotype: As yet, its antigen is unknown.

As for time point: sample taken at primary tumor resection. The CDR3 covers 14 residues. After removal of 2 bases from V and 12 bases from J, the junction contained 10 bases not matched to a gene. TCRdb reprocessed the 5' RACE reads with MiXCR, giving one entry per CDR3 protein. The table shows more than 80,000 distinct CDR3 sequences, with about 12% occurring only once. Points from the study as a whole: Blood carried ubiquitous expanded tumor TCRs more at resection than follow-up.

The chain joins TRBV12-3 or TRBV12-4 to TRBJ2-5; 9 nucleotides match TRBD1. This specimen consisted of PBMCs, obtained at surgery. The sequence derives from a male donor with early-stage non-small cell lung cancer. This chain's CDR3 is CASSLRDRESEEYF. The CDR3 DNA is TGTGCCAGCAGTTTAAGGGACAGGGAGAGCGAGGAGTACTTC.